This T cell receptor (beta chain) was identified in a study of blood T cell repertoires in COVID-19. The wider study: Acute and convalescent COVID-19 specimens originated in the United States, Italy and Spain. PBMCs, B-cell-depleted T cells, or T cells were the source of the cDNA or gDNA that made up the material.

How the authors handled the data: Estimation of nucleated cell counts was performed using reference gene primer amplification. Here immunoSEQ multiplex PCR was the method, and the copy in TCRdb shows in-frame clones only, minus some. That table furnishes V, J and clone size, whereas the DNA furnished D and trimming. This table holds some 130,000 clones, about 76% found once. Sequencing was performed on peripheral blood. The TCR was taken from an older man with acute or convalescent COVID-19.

The CDR3, as DNA: TGTGCCAGCAGAGACACCAAAAACATTCAGTACTTC. This sequence encodes CASRDTKNIQYF. The chain uses TRBV6-6 and TRBJ2-4; D is unclear. Trimming pared 6 bases from V and 2 bases from J, leaving 5 bases between. The CDR3 runs 12 residues. Germline V lookup: CDR1 MNHNY, CDR2 SVGAGI (reference sequence).